Included here is one TCR beta chain sequence, with context. Its target is unknown. Sequencing was performed with immunoSEQ multiplex PCR; in TCRdb, only in-frame clones are kept and a portion is missing. Recorded here are more than 110,000 clones; the top ten clones represent 2% to 2.5%. The data are from a study of T cell responses to AZD1222 COVID-19 vaccine. Whole-study results and caveats: Baseline seropositives among AZD1222 recipients totaled only six or seven. A rise in Spike-specific TCR breadth and depth followed two AZD1222 doses. Donors in the cohort were predominantly white British and more often female, and clonal diversity was possibly underestimated. Unmutated regions of variants are reportedly targeted by nearly half of spike-specific TCRs.

V lost 3 bases and J 6 bases, leaving 16 bases between the germline ends. This CDR3 comprises 16 residues. Germline CDR1 is SGHDT and CDR2 is YYEEEE. The sample comprised peripheral blood. This chain links TRBV5-6 with TRBJ1-6; D is uncertain. This TCR was sampled from an adult in good health. The chain's CDR3 is CASSSMDEPGNSPLHF. CDR3 nucleotide sequence: TGTGCCAGCAGCTCTATGGACGAGCCGGGTAATTCACCCCTCCACTTT. The full variable domain, rest sourced from reference TRBV5-6 and TRBJ1-6, is DAGVTQSPTHLIKTRGQQVTLRCSPKSGHDTVSWYQQALGQGPQFIFQYYEEEERQRGNFPDRFSGHQFPNYSSELNVNALLLGDSALYLCASSSMDEPGNSPLHFGNGTRLTVT.